This entry lists 29 T cell receptor beta chains sequenced from one sample in a study of post-analysis software for immune sequencing data. Study-wide points: Included in a set of roughly five TRBV segments more frequent in patients than controls were TRBV5-6, TRBV5-1 and TRBV20-1.

Presence of unique molecular identifiers characterized the TCR beta cDNA libraries. Each CDR3 protein is one row after TCRdb ran MiXCR on the PCR reads. Here the sample spans roughly 870,000 distinct CDR3 sequences, roughly half being singletons. Antigens of these TCRs are unknown. The sample consisted of blood. Receptors were obtained from a girl aged 5-17 years with multiple sclerosis.

The CDR3 spells CASSYSAKYEQYF. DNA for the CDR3: TGTGCCAGCAGTTACTCGGCAAAATACGAGCAGTACTTC. This sequence joins TRBV6-2 or TRBV6-3 and TRBJ2-5; D gene ambiguous. The DNA end is more similar to TRBJ2-7, so the J call may be wrong. The CDR3 has 13 amino acids. Looked up from germline, CDR1 is MNHEY and CDR2 is SVGEGT.

The CDR3, as DNA: TGTGCCAGCAGTCTCCCTGGGGGGACCGGGAGCAATGAGCAGTTCTTC. Its protein is CASSLPGGTGSNEQFF. The chain uses TRBV2 and TRBJ2-1; TRBD2 is a possible D gene (6 bases). Germline-derived CDR1 and CDR2 are SNHLY and FYNNEI. V was pared by 5 bases and J by 6 bases, with 20 bases between. The CDR3 covers 16 residues. Full variable domain (outside the CDR3, taken from reference TRBV2 and TRBJ2-1): EPEVTQTPSHQVTQMGQEVILRCVPISNHLYFYWYRQILGQKVEFLVSFYNNEISEKSEIFDDQFSVERPDGSNFTLKIRSTKLEDSAMYFCASSLPGGTGSNEQFFGPGTRLTVL.

The chain has TRBV10-3 and TRBJ2-1; TRBD2 is a possible D gene (5 bases). Germline CDR1 and CDR2: ENHRY and SYGVKD. The V end lost 0 bases, the J end lost 6 bases, and 12 bases lay between the germline ends. This CDR3 is 15 amino acids long. The CDR3 bases are TGTGCCATCAGTGAGTCTCCCCTGGCGGGCAATGAGCAGTTCTTC. The encoded protein is CAISESPLAGNEQFF.

The chain uses TRBV11-1 and TRBJ2-1, with a weak D call TRBD1 (8 bases). From germline, CDR1 is SGHAT and CDR2 FQDESV (reference sequence). The CDR3 consists of 15 residues. The V and J ends lost 2 bases and 4 bases respectively, with 12 bases between them. The chain's CDR3 is CASSLLQGGYNEQFF. The CDR3 nucleotides read TGTGCCAGCAGCTTATTACAGGGGGGGTACAATGAGCAGTTCTTC.

This clonotype was observed a few times. The chain carries TRBV29-1 and TRBJ1-2; 7 bases align to TRBD1. The CDR3 spans 14 residues. Germline CDR1 SQVTM, CDR2 ANQGSEA. V shed 4 bases, J shed 8 bases, and the junction held 13 bases outside the gene matches. CDR3 sequence (DNA): TGCAGCGTTGGGGGATCAACACAGGGGTCGGGCTACACCTTC. It translates to CSVGGSTQGSGYTF. Full variable domain (remainder filled in from reference TRBV29-1 and TRBJ1-2): SAVISQKPSRDICQRGTSLTIQCQVDSQVTMMFWYRQQPGQSLTLIATANQGSEATYESGFVIDKFPISRPNLTFSTLTVSNMSPEDSSIYLCSVGGSTQGSGYTFGSGTRLTVV.

J is TRBJ2-7 and V is TRBV4-2, with 8 bases matching TRBD1. The end of the DNA is better explained by TRBJ2-5, so the J call may be wrong. The CDR3 consists of 14 residues. Germline CDR1 is LGHNA and CDR2 is YNFKEQ. CDR3 coding DNA: TGTGCCAGCAGCCAGACAGGGGTCGTCGAGACCCAGTACTTC. As protein: CASSQTGVVETQYF.

The gene calls are TRBV5-1 and TRBJ2-1, with 8 bases lining up with TRBD2. This CDR3 has 16 amino acids. V was pared by 2 bases and J by 4 bases, with 8 bases of the junction left unmatched. Germline V gene data show CDR1 as SGHRS and CDR2 as YFSETQ. The CDR3 sequence is CASSLPSGSLYNEQFF. CDR3 nucleotides: TGCGCCAGCAGCTTACCGAGCGGGAGCCTATACAATGAGCAGTTCTTC. Full variable domain (rest looked up from reference TRBV5-1 and TRBJ2-1): KAGVTQTPRYLIKTRGQQVTLSCSPISGHRSVSWYQQTPGQGLQFLFEYFSETQRNKGNFPGRFSGRQFSNSRSEMNVSTLELGDSALYLCASSLPSGSLYNEQFFGPGTRLTVL.

This clonotype was detected a few times. The gene calls are TRBV4-1 and TRBJ2-3; D perhaps matches TRBD2 (5 bases). The CDR3 is 17 amino acids. V was pared by 2 bases and J by 0 bases, with 15 bases between. The germline V gene has CDR1 MGHRA and CDR2 YSYEKL. The CDR3 is CASSQIVVAISTDTQYF. Here the CDR3 DNA reads TGCGCCAGCAGCCAAATCGTGGTAGCGATTAGCACAGATACGCAGTATTTT.

V usage is TRBV15 and J usage is TRBJ2-3, with TRBD2 matching 11 bases. Per the germline V gene, CDR1 is LNHNV and CDR2 is YYDKDF (reference sequence). J was trimmed by 1 base and V by 5 bases; bases with no gene match: 8. The CDR3 extends over 17 amino acids. Here the CDR3 reads CATSGPLGLAGTDTQYF. CDR3 coding DNA: TGTGCCACCAGCGGACCATTGGGACTAGCGGGCACAGATACGCAGTATTTT.

This clonotype was counted a single time. The chain employs TRBV12-3 or TRBV12-4 and TRBJ2-7; 12 bases are shared with TRBD2. V trimming: 4 bases; J trimming: 5 bases; junction bases outside the gene matches: 6. The CDR3 is made up of 15 amino acids. The CDR3 DNA is TGTGCCAGCAGTTCCTGGACTAGCGGGGCCCACGAGCAGTACTTC. Translation gives CASSSWTSGAHEQYF.

As regards this clonotype: The junction and the germline gene differ at one end; a read error may be behind it. The chain couples TRBV3-1 to TRBJ2-1; 8 bases agree with TRBD2. Per the germline V gene, CDR1 is LGHDT and CDR2 is YNNKEL (reference sequence). The CDR3 contains 16 residues. CDR3 nucleotides: TGTGCCGGCAGCCGACGGGGGGGGACCACGTACAATGAGCAGTTCTTC. Its translation is CAGSRRGGTTYNEQFF.

The chain recombines TRBV19 with TRBJ2-5; 7 bases are shared with TRBD1. CDR3 length: 14 residues. Germline V gene lookup returns CDR1 LNHDA and CDR2 SQIVND (reference sequence). V was clipped by 3 bases and J by 0 bases; unmatched bases: 1. The CDR3 DNA reads as TGTGCCAGTAGTATGACAGGGAACCAAGAGACCCAGTACTTC. Protein: CASSMTGNQETQYF.

V gene TRBV5-1 combines with J gene TRBJ1-3; D unresolved. The CDR3 runs 16 residues. From germline, CDR1 is SGHRS and CDR2 YFSETQ. V was trimmed by 0 bases and J by 4 bases, leaving 14 bases between them. The CDR3 spells CASSLARPSVGNTIYF. The CDR3 region has the DNA TGCGCCAGCAGCTTGGCTCGCCCCTCGGTCGGAAACACCATATATTTT.

This CDR3 reads CSVGVAKVNTEAFF. CDR3 nucleotide sequence: TGCAGCGTTGGTGTGGCCAAGGTGAACACTGAAGCTTTCTTT. The V call is TRBV29-1, the J call TRBJ1-1; D is ambiguous. The germline V and J ends were trimmed by 4 bases and 0 bases, with 12 bases remaining between them. The CDR3 totals 14 residues. From germline, CDR1 is SQVTM and CDR2 ANQGSEA.

The rearrangement uses TRBV20-1 and TRBJ2-7, with D hard to call. This CDR3 region has 13 residues. Trimming stripped 1 base from V and 4 bases from J, with 11 bases between. From germline, CDR1 is DFQATT and CDR2 SNEGSKA (reference sequence). CDR3 amino acids: CSARGAGGYEQYF. The DNA for the CDR3 is TGCAGTGCTAGAGGGGCCGGCGGTTACGAGCAGTACTTC.

This sequence joins TRBV20-1 and TRBJ1-6; D possibly corresponds to TRBD1 (5 bases). V lost 0 bases, J lost 7 bases, and 13 bases lay in between. CDR1 DFQATT and CDR2 SNEGSKA come from the germline V gene (reference sequence). The CDR3 has 15 residues. CDR3 nucleotides: TGCAGTGCTAGAGATGGGCAGGGCCTAAATTCACCCCTCCACTTT. Translated, it gives CSARDGQGLNSPLHF.

The rearrangement joins TRBV4-1 to TRBJ2-1; D call uncertain. The CDR3 consists of 15 residues. Germline V lookup: CDR1 MGHRA, CDR2 YSYEKL. With 1 base removed from V and 8 bases from J, the gap between germline ends came to 15 bases. CDR3 sequence (DNA): TGCGCCAGCAGCCAAGGCTTCTTGGGCATCGATGAGCAGTTCTTC. Its protein product is CASSQGFLGIDEQFF.

The rearrangement links TRBV3-1 to TRBJ1-4, with 7 bases fitting TRBD1. The CDR3 contains 16 residues. V gave up 5 bases and J gave up 7 bases; unmatched junction bases: 13. Germline loops: CDR1 LGHDT, CDR2 YNNKEL (reference sequence). Written as DNA, the CDR3 is TGTGCCAGCAGCAGGACAGGCGGAGGGGCCCGTGAAAAACTGTTTTTT. It encodes CASSRTGGGAREKLFF.

V gene TRBV4-1 combines with J gene TRBJ1-5, with 8 bases identical to TRBD1. V lost 3 bases, J lost 4 bases, and 11 bases stayed unmatched. The CDR3 runs to 17 residues. Germline CDR1 reads MGHRA; CDR2 reads YSYEKL. CDR3 in DNA: TGCGCCAGCAGCCAGCTCACAGGGGGTAGTAGAAATCAGCCCCAGCATTTT. It yields the protein CASSQLTGGSRNQPQHF.

The chain is built from TRBV6-5 and TRBJ2-7, with a weak D call TRBD1 (5 bases). This CDR3 spans 13 amino acids. CDR1 is MNHEY, CDR2 SVGAGI, per germline. V lost 5 bases and J lost 0, with 8 bases in between. The CDR3 nucleotides are TGTGCCAGCAGTCGACAGCCCTCCTACGAGCAGTACTTC. Translation gives CASSRQPSYEQYF.

This rearrangement joins TRBV20-1 to TRBJ2-1; no definite D call. The CDR3 sequence is 14 residues long. CDR1 is DFQATT and CDR2 is SNEGSKA in the germline V gene (reference sequence). V was shortened by 0 bases and J by 6 bases, with 12 bases between the two germline ends. CDR3 coding DNA: TGCAGTGCTAGAGATCGCGGCGGATCCAATGAGCAGTTCTTC. Translating it yields CSARDRGGSNEQFF.

This clonotype was observed a handful of times. This chain connects TRBV6-5 to TRBJ2-7; D is ambiguous. V lost 6 bases to trimming and J lost 3 bases, with 9 bases between them. Germline V CDR1 and CDR2: MNHEY, SVGAGI. CDR3 length equals 12 residues. The CDR3 protein is CASRRSYYEQYF. The CDR3 nucleotides read TGTGCCAGCAGACGCTCCTACTACGAGCAGTACTTC.

This clonotype was seen a few times. The chain uses TRBV6-6 and TRBJ1-4; 7 positions agree with TRBD1. Unmatched junction bases numbered 1, after V lost 6 bases and J lost 0 bases. Germline CDR1 and CDR2: MNHNY and SVGAGI (reference sequence). This CDR3 has 14 residues. The CDR3 DNA sequence: TGTGCCAGCAGCGACAGGGCAACTAATGAAAAACTGTTTTTT. Its translation is CASSDRATNEKLFF.

DNA for the CDR3: TGTGCCAGCAGCCAACGGGACGGACATTCACCCCTCCACTTT. It yields the protein CASSQRDGHSPLHF. The chain employs TRBV3-1 and TRBJ1-6; weak D call: TRBD1 (5 bases). Germline CDR1 LGHDT, CDR2 YNNKEL (reference sequence). Trimming left V 2 bases short and J 8 bases short, with 10 bases between. This CDR3 comprises 14 residues.

This clonotype was recorded a few times. The V call is TRBV20-1, the J call TRBJ2-5; tentative D call: TRBD2 (6 bases). The germline V gene has CDR1 DFQATT and CDR2 SNEGSKA (reference sequence). This CDR3 region has 15 residues. Trimming left V 6 bases short and J 5 bases short, with 22 bases between. In DNA form, the CDR3 reads TGCAGTGCCATAGGCCAACTAGCCCTACAGGAGACCCAGTACTTC. Amino acid sequence: CSAIGQLALQETQYF.

J is TRBJ2-7 and V is TRBV5-1, with 7 bases identical to TRBD2. This CDR3 has 15 residues. Germline V gives CDR1 SGHRS, CDR2 YFSETQ. Unmatched junction bases numbered 11, after V lost 4 bases and J lost 4 bases. The CDR3 sequence: CASSPGGKKGYEQYF. The CDR3 DNA follows: TGCGCCAGCAGCCCGGGAGGCAAGAAGGGTTACGAGCAGTACTTC.

The genes are TRBV5-1 and TRBJ2-1, with TRBD2 matching 7 bases. The CDR3 has 16 amino acids. V shed 6 bases and J 0 bases; nucleotides not matched to a gene: 9. Germline CDR1 and CDR2: SGHRS and YFSETQ. CDR3 amino acids: CASMSGALSSYNEQFF. CDR3 coding DNA: TGCGCCAGCATGAGCGGGGCCCTCAGCTCCTACAATGAGCAGTTCTTC.

This clonotype has a handful of counts. The chain has TRBV20-1 and TRBJ2-1; 9 bases line up with TRBD2. With 0 bases clipped from V and 3 bases from J, the junction kept 18 bases outside the gene matches. Germline CDR1 DFQATT, CDR2 SNEGSKA (reference sequence). The CDR3 is made up of 20 amino acids. The CDR3: CSARDFTGKASGRNYNEQFF. CDR3 DNA sequence: TGCAGTGCTAGAGATTTTACAGGGAAGGCGAGCGGGAGGAACTACAATGAGCAGTTCTTC.

J is TRBJ2-5 and V is TRBV6-5, with 14 positions matching TRBD2. The last part of the DNA fits TRBJ2-7 better; the J call may be wrong. CDR3 length equals 18 residues. CDR1 is MNHEY and CDR2 is SVGAGI in the germline V gene. The CDR3 region is CASSYLGLAGALYYEQYF. The CDR3 bases are TGTGCCAGCAGTTACTTGGGACTAGCGGGAGCGCTCTACTACGAGCAGTACTTC.